This T cell receptor beta chain comes out of a study of T cells in Graves' hyperthyroidism and ophthalmopathy. The hyperthyroidism was newly diagnosed and had lasted under 2 months; the patients were aged 18 to 65. Many counts were recorded for this clonotype. Its target is unknown. The CDR3 sequence is 12 residues long. In germline, CDR1 is DFQATT, CDR2 SNEGSKA (reference sequence). Trimming took 4 bases from V and 5 from J; bases not matched to a gene: 3. Amplification targeted TCR beta CDR3 regions from RNA transcripts. The study used the HTBI primer set for a first-round RT-PCR of the TCR CDR3. Each CDR3 protein gets one entry after TCRdb re-called the multiplex PCR reads with MiXCR. The sample carries about 92,000 distinct CDR3 sequences, 51% recorded once. Study-level points and caveats: Separating ophthalmopathy from stable hyperthyroidism was achieved by a 13 V-J model. Appearing also in blood were most of the thyroid clonotypes expanded above 0.001.

The receptor was isolated from a woman aged 40 to 49 with Graves' hyperthyroidism. The sample was blood. The chain links TRBV20-1 to TRBJ2-5; 8 bases match TRBD1. CDR3 nucleotides: TGCAGTGCTACCCGGACAGGGGAGACCCAGTACTTC. It is translated as CSATRTGETQYF.